The sample holds many counts of the clone carrying this TCR beta chain. Its antigen is not identified. The data derive from a study of metastatic and nonmetastatic thyroid tumors. Overall study: The study looked at repertoires side by side in blood and in tumor or nodule tissue from malignant and benign thyroid patients. Study-level points and caveats: Reportedly, malignant thyroid tumors had significantly higher TCR beta diversity than benign nodules, in blood and tumor.

The V gene end was trimmed by 5 bases and the J gene end by 14 bases; junction bases not matched to a gene: 6. Germline values: CDR1 MNHEY, CDR2 SVGEGT. CDR3 length equals 12 residues. TCRdb reassembled clones from the PCR reads with MiXCR. The table records some 93,000 clones, more than 9.5% of them present only once. All patients were treatment-naive before thyroid surgery. Sample: blood. The TCR comes from a female donor with papillary thyroid cancer or a benign thyroid nodule (not recorded which). Some clones in this sample may be carry-over from other donors' samples. This sequence joins TRBV6-2 or TRBV6-3 and TRBJ1-5; 10 nucleotides agree with TRBD1. In DNA form, the CDR3 reads TGTGCCAGCAGTAAACCGACAGGGGGCAAGCATTTT. The encoded protein is CASSKPTGGKHF.